This TCR beta chain was recovered during a study of shared clonotypes between healthy human individuals. V gave up 6 bases and J gave up 3 bases, with 17 bases separating them. This CDR3 is built from 15 residues. The germline V gene has CDR1 MNHNY and CDR2 SVGAGI (reference sequence). Note on this clone: What it binds is unknown.

Some clones are missing from TCRdb's copy, which holds only in-frame ones; the method was immunoSEQ multiplex PCR. Among about 490,000 clones listed, roughly 80% were seen once. Findings of the study overall: Only blood samples were collected, and tissue repertoires likely differ.

The TCR comes from a middle-aged woman in good health. Some clones in this sample may be carry-over from other donors' samples. Sequenced sample: PBMCs. The rearrangement uses TRBV6-6 and TRBJ1-1; no firm D call. The chain's CDR3 is CASSQGVRFYTEAFF. The CDR3 bases are TGTGCCAGCAGCCAAGGCGTTCGGTTTTACACTGAAGCTTTCTTT.